The clone carrying this T cell receptor beta chain was counted only a few times. Its antigen is still unknown. This specimen belongs to a study of T cell repertoires in ileal Crohn's disease. Across the whole study: Median disease duration was nearly eight years; roughly 40% smoked at surgery. About half received postoperative treatment, around twelve with thiopurines and roughly 20 anti-TNF. General study points: Sorted CD8 T cells held more high-frequency clones than CD4.

Looked up from germline, CDR1 is SGHVS and CDR2 is FQNEAQ. The CDR3 length is 13 residues. V was pared by 0 bases and J by 6 bases, with 6 bases between. Sequencing used immunoSEQ multiplex PCR; TCRdb keeps in-frame clones, though not all of them. The table has 7,000 to 8,500 clones, approximately 80% seen once. Adults with ileal or ileocolonic Crohn's disease and an indication for resection were eligible. Material: ileal tissue. The TCR sequence derives from an adult with Crohn's disease. V is TRBV7-8 and J is TRBJ1-5; tentative D call: TRBD1 (6 bases). For the CDR3, the DNA is TGTGCCAGCAGCTTAGCGGGGGCTCAGCCCCAGCATTTT. It translates to CASSLAGAQPQHF.